This entry concerns a single T cell receptor (beta chain). The data were taken from a study of blood T cell repertoires in COVID-19. Germline CDR1 SGHDT, CDR2 YYEEEE. The CDR3 extends over 15 amino acids. V gave up 2 bases and J gave up 0 bases, with 8 bases separating them. The table came from immunoSEQ multiplex PCR; TCRdb's copy has only in-frame clones and leaves some out. The table shows 140,000 to 150,000 clones, with around 84% occurring only once. The chain recombines TRBV5-6 with TRBJ2-2, with no clear D. Sequences were obtained from peripheral blood. This receptor was identified in a human donor in a cohort sampled during active COVID-19. The CDR3 nucleotides read TGTGCCAGCAGCTTTGGCATCGCGAACACCGGGGAGCTGTTTTTT. As protein: CASSFGIANTGELFF.